These T cell receptor beta chains were read from a single sample in a study of read filtering for tumor transcriptome and immune sequencing. TCRdb re-analysed the reads in MiXCR, keeping a single row per CDR3 protein. Of about 48,000 distinct CDR3 sequences listed, roughly 19% are singletons. The sequencing input was a population of CD138-negative cells sorted from bone marrow. Receptor source: a donor aged 40 or over with multiple myeloma. Both conserved end residues are part of each CDR3. A D gene is named only where the DNA matches it firmly. Size tells how often a clone was seen (once, few, many) or the class of an expanded clone, and some rows leave it out.

CASSKQGAPPETQYF TGTGCCAGCAGCAAACAGGGTGCCCCGCCAGAGACCCAGTACTTC . many TRBJ2-5 TRBV21-1
CASSAGLSAYEQYF TGTGCCAGCAGCGCGGGACTGAGTGCCTACGAGCAGTACTTC . few TRBJ2-7 TRBV9
CASSPEGGSVSEQYF TGCGCCAGCAGCCCCGAGGGGGGGTCGGTCAGTGAGCAGTACTTC . few TRBJ2-7 TRBV5-1
CSARPIALAGGSYEQYF TGCAGTGCTAGACCTATCGCTCTAGCGGGAGGGTCCTACGAGCAGTACTTC TRBD2 . TRBJ2-7 TRBV20-1
CSSASGIYNEQFF TGCAGCTCCGCTAGCGGAATATACAATGAGCAGTTCTTC TRBD2 many TRBJ2-1 TRBV29-1
CASSPYAGGSETQYF TGCGCCAGCAGCCCATATGCAGGGGGATCAGAGACCCAGTACTTC TRBD1 many TRBJ2-5 TRBV5-1
CASSIPGTGELFF TGTGCCAGCAGTATTCCGGGTACCGGGGAGCTGTTTTTT . . TRBJ2-2 TRBV6-5
CASSLWGLSTEAFF TGTGCCAGTAGTTTATGGGGGCTGAGCACTGAAGCTTTCTTT . . TRBJ1-1 TRBV28
CSVENFRGTGELFF TGCAGCGTTGAGAACTTTAGGGGAACCGGGGAGCTGTTTTTT . many TRBJ2-2 TRBV29-1
CASSLYVTDTQYF TGCGCCAGCAGCTTGTACGTGACAGATACGCAGTATTTT . many TRBJ2-3 TRBV5-1
CASAEANVLTF TGCGCCAGCGCGGAGGCCAACGTCCTGACTTTC . many TRBJ2-6 TRBV5-1
CAWMVSGANVLTF TGTGCCTGGATGGTCTCTGGGGCCAACGTCCTGACTTTC . many TRBJ2-6 TRBV30
CAWRGVRNTEAFF TGTGCCTGGAGGGGGGTGCGGAACACTGAAGCTTTCTTT . few TRBJ1-1 TRBV30
CASSPDSRTSSYEQYF TGTGCCAGCAGCCCAGACTCGCGGACCAGCTCCTACGAGCAGTACTTC . few TRBJ2-7 TRBV9
CSARMLGRTDTQYF TGCAGTGCTAGAATGCTGGGTCGCACAGATACGCAGTATTTT . . TRBJ2-3 TRBV20-1
CASSPRNTQYF TGTGCCAGCAGCCCCAGAAATACGCAGTATTTT . many TRBJ2-3 TRBV6-6
CASSIGGRRNNEQFF TGTGCCAGTAGTATAGGCGGGAGGAGGAACAATGAGCAGTTCTTC TRBD2 many TRBJ2-1 TRBV19
CSVDRAGKAFF TGCAGCGTTGACCGGGCAGGTAAAGCTTTCTTT . many TRBJ1-1 TRBV29-1
CASSPGSLPPDTQYF TGTGCCAGCAGCCCAGGAAGCCTTCCCCCAGATACGCAGTATTTT . many TRBJ2-3 TRBV7-2
CPSMPGTDPSYEQYF TGTCCCAGCATGCCAGGCACCGACCCTTCCTACGAGCAGTACTTC . . TRBJ2-7 TRBV7-2
CASSGLAGDEPSSTDTQYF TGTGCCAGCTCGGGCCTAGCGGGAGACGAACCCTCTAGCACAGATACGCAGTATTTT TRBD2 many TRBJ2-3 TRBV18
CASSDPGLTNTGELFF TGTGCCAGCAGCGACCCGGGACTTACGAACACCGGGGAGCTGTTTTTT . few TRBJ2-2 TRBV14
CASSLTGDGTSDNEQFF TGTGCCAGCAGCTTAACCGGGGATGGGACTAGCGACAATGAGCAGTTCTTC TRBD2 medium-sized TRBJ2-1 TRBV7-3
CSVERGTDERFF TGCAGCGTTGAACGGGGTACCGACGAGCGGTTCTTC . . TRBJ2-1 TRBV29-1
CASSSLDRGSYEQYF TGTGCCAGCAGTTCTTTAGACAGGGGATCCTACGAGCAGTACTTC TRBD1 many TRBJ2-7 TRBV12-3/TRBV12-4
CASSSGPYNEQLF TGTGCCAGCAGCTCGGGGCCGTACAATGAGCAGCTCTTC . once TRBJ2-1 TRBV7-2
CASRRTSGRDRPGTQYF TGTGCCAGCAGACGGACTAGCGGGAGGGACCGGCCCGGTACGCAGTATTTT TRBD2 many TRBJ2-3 TRBV27
CASSERAGAPGELFF TGTGCCAGCAGTGAGCGAGCGGGAGCCCCCGGGGAGCTGTTTTTT TRBD2 . TRBJ2-2 TRBV6-4
CASSLGDSNPKNIQYF TGTGCCAGCAGCTTGGGGGACTCTAACCCCAAAAACATTCAGTACTTC . many TRBJ2-4 TRBV5-5
CASSIVARVNTGELFF TGTGCCAGTAGTATAGTAGCCAGGGTGAACACCGGGGAGCTGTTTTTT . many TRBJ2-2 TRBV19
CASSLSPTGNYGYTF TGCGCCAGCAGCTTGTCCCCGACAGGGAACTATGGCTACACCTTC TRBD1 many TRBJ1-2 TRBV5-1
CASSSTSGRVRNTQYF TGTGCCAGCAGCTCCACTAGCGGGAGGGTCCGAAATACGCAGTATTTT TRBD2 many TRBJ2-3 TRBV5-5
CASSSGGGRYNEQFF TGTGCCAGCAGCTCTGGGGGGGGCCGCTACAATGAGCAGTTCTTC . many TRBJ2-1 TRBV28
CASSQGTGGAKATGELFF TGCGCCAGCAGCCAAGGGACAGGGGGCGCAAAGGCCACCGGGGAGCTGTTTTTT TRBD1 many TRBJ2-2 TRBV4-1
CASSFDSPYGTQYF TGTGCCAGCAGCTTCGACTCCCCCTACGGTACGCAGTATTTT . . TRBJ2-3 TRBV7-9
CASTLAGSLVEQYF TGTGCCAGCACCCTAGCGGGCTCCCTTGTCGAGCAGTACTTC TRBD2 few TRBJ2-7 TRBV6-2/TRBV6-3
CSASPGGSGSYQETQYF TGCAGTGCTAGCCCCGGGGGCAGCGGGAGCTATCAAGAGACCCAGTACTTC TRBD2 many TRBJ2-5 TRBV20-1
CASSVPGQPEAFF TGTGCCAGCAGCGTACCGGGACAGCCTGAAGCTTTCTTT TRBD1 many TRBJ1-1 TRBV7-8
CASSFGTAPNEQFF TGTGCCAGCAGTTTCGGGACAGCGCCGAATGAGCAGTTCTTC TRBD1 many TRBJ2-1 TRBV12-3/TRBV12-4
CASSERGLGTGELFF TGTGCCAGCAGTGAACGAGGGCTTGGGACCGGGGAGCTGTTTTTT . . TRBJ2-2 TRBV6-1
CASSQDTQIGTQYF TGTGCCAGCAGCCAAGACACCCAGATAGGGACCCAGTACTTC . many TRBJ2-5 TRBV4-2
CASSQRGLAGGEQFF TGTGCCAGCAGCCAGAGGGGTTTAGCTGGGGGTGAGCAGTTCTTC . many TRBJ2-1 TRBV14
CSAGSSGADTQYF TGCAGTGCTGGCTCTAGCGGAGCAGATACGCAGTATTTT TRBD2 few TRBJ2-3 TRBV20-1
CASSQDSGWYEQFF TGTGCCAGCAGCCAAGATTCCGGGTGGTACGAGCAGTTCTTC . medium-sized TRBJ2-1 TRBV3-1
CASSLRQQGGTQYF TGTGCCAGCAGCTTGCGTCAACAGGGGGGTACGCAGTATTTT TRBD1 many TRBJ2-3 TRBV7-2
CSATAPLGTGGGGQYF TGCAGTGCCACCGCCCCCCTCGGGACAGGGGGCGGGGGGCAGTACTTC TRBD1 . TRBJ2-7 TRBV20-1
CASSNRGREQYF TGTGCCAGCAGCAACAGGGGCCGGGAGCAGTACTTC TRBD1 many TRBJ2-7 TRBV7-9
CASSPGRTTGVYGYTF TGCGCCAGCAGTCCTGGACGTACTACAGGTGTCTATGGCTACACCTTC . . TRBJ1-2 TRBV28
CATSDAQAGAFYNEQFF TGTGCCACCAGTGACGCACAGGCGGGAGCTTTCTACAATGAGCAGTTCTTC TRBD2 many TRBJ2-1 TRBV24-1